This T cell receptor beta chain was observed in a study of blood T cell repertoires in COVID-19. The repertoire was sequenced with immunoSEQ multiplex PCR; TCRdb's copy has only in-frame clones and lacks some. The table includes approximately 360,000 clones, around 87% detected once. V was cut by 5 bases and J by 8 bases, with 15 bases left in between. The CDR3 is 13 amino acids. Germline CDR1 reads KGHSH; CDR2 reads LQKENI. This clone appeared a single time. This sequence was found in a woman between 25 and 40 years old with acute COVID-19. This chain uses TRBV18 with TRBJ1-2; tentatively, D is TRBD1 (6 bases). Sample: PBMCs or T cells enriched from blood (not recorded which). CDR3 amino acids: CASSSDRSGGYTF. For the CDR3, the DNA is TGTGCCAGCTCATCCGACAGGTCGGGAGGCTACACCTTC.